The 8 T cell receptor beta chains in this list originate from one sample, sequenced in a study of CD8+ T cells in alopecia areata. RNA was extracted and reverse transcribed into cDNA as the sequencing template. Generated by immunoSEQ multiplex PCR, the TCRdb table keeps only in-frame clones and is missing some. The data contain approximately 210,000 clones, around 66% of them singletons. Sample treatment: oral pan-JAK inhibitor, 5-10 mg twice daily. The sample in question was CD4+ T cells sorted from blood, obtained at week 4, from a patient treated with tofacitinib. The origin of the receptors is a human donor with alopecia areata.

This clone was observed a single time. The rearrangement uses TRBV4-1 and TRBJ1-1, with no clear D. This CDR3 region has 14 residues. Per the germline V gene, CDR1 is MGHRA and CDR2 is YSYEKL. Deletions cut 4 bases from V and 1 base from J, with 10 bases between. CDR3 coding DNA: TGCGCCAGCAGCCCCGAGCGGTCGAACACTGAAGCTTTCTTT. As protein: CASSPERSNTEAFF.

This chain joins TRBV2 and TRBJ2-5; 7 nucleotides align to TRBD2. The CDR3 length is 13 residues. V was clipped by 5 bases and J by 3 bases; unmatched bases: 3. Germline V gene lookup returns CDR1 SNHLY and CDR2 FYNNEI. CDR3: CASSRLAEETQYF. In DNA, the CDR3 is TGTGCCAGCAGTCGTCTAGCGGAAGAGACCCAGTACTTC.

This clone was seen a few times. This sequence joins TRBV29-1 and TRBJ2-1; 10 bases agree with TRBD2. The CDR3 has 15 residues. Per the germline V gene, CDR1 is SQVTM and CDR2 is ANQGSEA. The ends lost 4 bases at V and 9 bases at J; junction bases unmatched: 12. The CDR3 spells CSVGPQAGGRGEQFF. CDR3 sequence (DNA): TGCAGCGTTGGACCCCAAGCGGGGGGGCGGGGTGAGCAGTTCTTC.

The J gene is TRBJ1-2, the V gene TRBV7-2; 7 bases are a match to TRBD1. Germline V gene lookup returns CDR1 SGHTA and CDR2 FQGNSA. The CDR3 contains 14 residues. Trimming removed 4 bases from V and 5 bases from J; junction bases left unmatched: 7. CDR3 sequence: CASSSQGQGYGYTF. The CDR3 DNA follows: TGTGCCAGCAGCTCACAGGGGCAGGGGTATGGCTACACCTTC.

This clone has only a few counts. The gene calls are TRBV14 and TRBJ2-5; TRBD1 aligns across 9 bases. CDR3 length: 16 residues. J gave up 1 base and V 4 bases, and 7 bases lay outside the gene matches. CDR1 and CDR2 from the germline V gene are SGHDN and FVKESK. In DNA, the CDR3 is TGTGCCAGCAGCCTACATCCGGGACAGGGCCAAGAGACCCAGTACTTC. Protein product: CASSLHPGQGQETQYF.

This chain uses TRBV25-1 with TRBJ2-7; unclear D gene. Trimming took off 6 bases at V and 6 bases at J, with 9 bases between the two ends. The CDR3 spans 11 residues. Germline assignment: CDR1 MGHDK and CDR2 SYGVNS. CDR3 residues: CASSPHAEQYF. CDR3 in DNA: TGTGCCAGCAGCCCGCATGCCGAGCAGTACTTC.

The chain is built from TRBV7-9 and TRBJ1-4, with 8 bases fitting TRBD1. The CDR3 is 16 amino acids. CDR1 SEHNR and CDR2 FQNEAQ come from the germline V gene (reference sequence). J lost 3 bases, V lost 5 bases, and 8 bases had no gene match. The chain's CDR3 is CASSEQGALSNEKLFF. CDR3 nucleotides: TGTGCCAGCAGCGAGCAGGGGGCTCTCTCTAATGAAAAACTGTTTTTT.

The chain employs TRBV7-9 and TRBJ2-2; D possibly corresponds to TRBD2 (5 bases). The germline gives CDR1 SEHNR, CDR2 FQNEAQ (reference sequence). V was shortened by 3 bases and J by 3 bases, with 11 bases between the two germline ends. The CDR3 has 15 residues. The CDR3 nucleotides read TGTGCCAGCAGCTTCCTTCTAGCCCACACCGGGGAGCTGTTTTTT. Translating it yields CASSFLLAHTGELFF.